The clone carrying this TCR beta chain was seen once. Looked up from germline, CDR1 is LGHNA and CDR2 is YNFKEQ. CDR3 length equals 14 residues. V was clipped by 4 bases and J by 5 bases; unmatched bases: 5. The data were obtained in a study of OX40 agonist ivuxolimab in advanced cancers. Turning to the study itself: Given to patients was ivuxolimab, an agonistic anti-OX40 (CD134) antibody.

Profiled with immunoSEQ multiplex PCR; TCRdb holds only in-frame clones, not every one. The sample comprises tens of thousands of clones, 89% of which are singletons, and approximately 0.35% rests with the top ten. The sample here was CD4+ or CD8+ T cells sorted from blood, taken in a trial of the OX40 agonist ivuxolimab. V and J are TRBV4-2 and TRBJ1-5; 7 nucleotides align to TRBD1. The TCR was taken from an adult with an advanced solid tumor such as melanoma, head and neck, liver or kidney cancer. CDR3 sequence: CASSLGTAYQPQHF. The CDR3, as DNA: TGTGCCAGCAGCCTCGGGACAGCTTATCAGCCCCAGCATTTT.